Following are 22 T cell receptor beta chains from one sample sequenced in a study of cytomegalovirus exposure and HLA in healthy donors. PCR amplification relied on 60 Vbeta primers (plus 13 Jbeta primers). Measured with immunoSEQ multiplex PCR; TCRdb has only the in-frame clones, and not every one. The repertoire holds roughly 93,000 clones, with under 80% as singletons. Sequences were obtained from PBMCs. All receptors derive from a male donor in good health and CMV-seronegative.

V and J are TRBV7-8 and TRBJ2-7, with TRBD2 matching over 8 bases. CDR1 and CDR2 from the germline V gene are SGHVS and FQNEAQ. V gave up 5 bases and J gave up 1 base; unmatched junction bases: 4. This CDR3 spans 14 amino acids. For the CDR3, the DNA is TGTGCCAGCAGCCGGGGGGGTGGATCCTACGAGCAGTACTTC. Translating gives CASSRGGGSYEQYF.

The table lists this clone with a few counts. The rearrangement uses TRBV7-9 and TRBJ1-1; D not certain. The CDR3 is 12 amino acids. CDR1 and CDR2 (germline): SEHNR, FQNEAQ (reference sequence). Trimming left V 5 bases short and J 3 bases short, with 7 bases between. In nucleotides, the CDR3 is TGTGCCAGCAGCCGGAGACACACTGAAGCTTTCTTT. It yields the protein CASSRRHTEAFF.

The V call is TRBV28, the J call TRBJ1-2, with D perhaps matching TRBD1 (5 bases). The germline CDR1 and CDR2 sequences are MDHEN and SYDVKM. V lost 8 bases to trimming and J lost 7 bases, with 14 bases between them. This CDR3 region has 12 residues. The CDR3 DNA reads TGTGCCAGCGGGGCGCACCGTTCTGGCTACACCTTC. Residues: CASGAHRSGYTF.

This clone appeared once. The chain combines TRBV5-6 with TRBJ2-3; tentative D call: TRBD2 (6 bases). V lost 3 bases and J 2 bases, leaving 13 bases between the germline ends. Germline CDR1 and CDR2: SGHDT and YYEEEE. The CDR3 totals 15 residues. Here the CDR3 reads CASSYPGLLTDTQYF. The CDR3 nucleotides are TGTGCCAGCAGCTACCCGGGACTTCTCACAGATACGCAGTATTTT.

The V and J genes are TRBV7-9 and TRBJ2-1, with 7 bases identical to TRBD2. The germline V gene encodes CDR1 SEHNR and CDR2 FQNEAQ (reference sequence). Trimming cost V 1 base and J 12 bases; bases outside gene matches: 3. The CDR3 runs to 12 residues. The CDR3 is CASSLGAGVQFF. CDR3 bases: TGTGCCAGCAGCTTAGGGGCGGGAGTGCAGTTCTTC.

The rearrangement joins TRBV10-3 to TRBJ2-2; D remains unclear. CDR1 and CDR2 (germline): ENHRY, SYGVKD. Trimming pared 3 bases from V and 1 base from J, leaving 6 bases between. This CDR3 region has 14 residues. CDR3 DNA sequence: TGTGCCATCAGTGAATTACAGAACACCGGGGAGCTGTTTTTT. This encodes CAISELQNTGELFF.

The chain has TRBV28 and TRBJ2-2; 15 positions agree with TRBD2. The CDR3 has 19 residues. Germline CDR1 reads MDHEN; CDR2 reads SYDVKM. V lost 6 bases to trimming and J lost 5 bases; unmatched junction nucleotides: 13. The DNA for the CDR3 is TGTGCCAGCAGCCGGGGACTAGCGGGAGGAAGTCGGGGAACCGGGGAGCTGTTTTTT. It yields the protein CASSRGLAGGSRGTGELFF. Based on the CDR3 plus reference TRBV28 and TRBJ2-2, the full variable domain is DVKVTQSSRYLVKRTGEKVFLECVQDMDHENMFWYRQDPGLGLRLIYFSYDVKMKEKGDIPEGYSVSREKKERFSLILESASTNQTSMYLCASSRGLAGGSRGTGELFFGEGSRLTVL.

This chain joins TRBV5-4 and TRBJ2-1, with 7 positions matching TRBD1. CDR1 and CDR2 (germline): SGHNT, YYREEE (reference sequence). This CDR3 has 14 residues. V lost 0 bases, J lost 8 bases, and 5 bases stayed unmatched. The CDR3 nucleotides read TGTGCCAGCAGCTTGGAGGGACAGATCGATGAGCAGTTCTTC. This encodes CASSLEGQIDEQFF.

The CDR3: CAWSDGPLGAQPQHF. The CDR3, as DNA: TGTGCCTGGAGTGACGGGCCCCTTGGGGCTCAGCCCCAGCATTTT. This chain uses TRBV30 with TRBJ1-5; possibly TRBD1 for D (5 bases). Germline CDR1 and CDR2: GTSNPN and SVGIG (reference sequence). V lost 1 base and J lost 6, with 16 bases in between. CDR3 size: 15 residues.

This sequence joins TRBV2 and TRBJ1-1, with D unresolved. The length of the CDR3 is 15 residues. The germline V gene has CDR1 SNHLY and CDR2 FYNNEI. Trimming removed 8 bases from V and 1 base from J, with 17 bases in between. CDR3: CASAPSHLSNTEAFF. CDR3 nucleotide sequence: TGTGCCAGCGCCCCGAGTCATCTATCGAACACTGAAGCTTTCTTT.

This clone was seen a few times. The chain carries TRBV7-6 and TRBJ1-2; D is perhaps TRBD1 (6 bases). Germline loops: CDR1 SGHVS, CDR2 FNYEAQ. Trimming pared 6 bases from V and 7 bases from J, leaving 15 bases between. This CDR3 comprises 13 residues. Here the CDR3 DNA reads TGTGCCAGCAGTCGATCAGGGGCCTCTGGCTACACCTTC. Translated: CASSRSGASGYTF.

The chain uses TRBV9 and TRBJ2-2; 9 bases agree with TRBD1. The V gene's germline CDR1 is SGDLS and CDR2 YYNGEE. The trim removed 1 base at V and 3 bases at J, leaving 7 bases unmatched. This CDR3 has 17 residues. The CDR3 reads CASSVMPGTGYTGELFF. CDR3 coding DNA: TGTGCCAGCAGCGTAATGCCCGGGACAGGGTACACCGGGGAGCTGTTTTTT.

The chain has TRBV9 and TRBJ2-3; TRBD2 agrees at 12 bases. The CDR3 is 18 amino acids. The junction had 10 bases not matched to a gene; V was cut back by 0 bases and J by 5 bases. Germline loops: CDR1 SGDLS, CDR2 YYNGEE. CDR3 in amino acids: CASSVVPLAGGVRDTQYF. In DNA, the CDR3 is TGTGCCAGCAGCGTAGTACCCCTAGCGGGAGGGGTACGAGATACGCAGTATTTT.

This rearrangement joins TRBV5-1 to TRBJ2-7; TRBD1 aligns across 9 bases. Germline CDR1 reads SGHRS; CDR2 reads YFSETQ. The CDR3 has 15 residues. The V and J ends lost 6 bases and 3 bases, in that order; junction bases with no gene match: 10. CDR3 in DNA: TGCGCCAGCACCTTTAATGGGGGACAGGGCTACGAGCAGTACTTC. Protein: CASTFNGGQGYEQYF.

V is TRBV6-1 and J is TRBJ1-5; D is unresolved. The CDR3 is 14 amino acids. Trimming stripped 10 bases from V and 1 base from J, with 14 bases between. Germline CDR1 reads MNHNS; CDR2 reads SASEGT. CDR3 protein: CAIQEPLSNQPQHF. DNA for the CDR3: TGTGCCATCCAGGAACCCTTGAGCAATCAGCCCCAGCATTTT.

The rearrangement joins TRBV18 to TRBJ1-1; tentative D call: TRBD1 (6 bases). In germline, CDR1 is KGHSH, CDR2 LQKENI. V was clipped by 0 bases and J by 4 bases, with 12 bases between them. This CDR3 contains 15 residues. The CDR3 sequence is CASSPPGRQVTEAFF. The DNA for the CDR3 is TGTGCCAGCTCACCACCGGGGCGACAGGTCACTGAAGCTTTCTTT.

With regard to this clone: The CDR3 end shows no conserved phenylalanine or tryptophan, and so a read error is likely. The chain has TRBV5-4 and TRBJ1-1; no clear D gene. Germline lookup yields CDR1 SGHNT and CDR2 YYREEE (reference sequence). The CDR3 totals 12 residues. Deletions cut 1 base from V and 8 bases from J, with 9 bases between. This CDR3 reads CASSLQDYEAFS. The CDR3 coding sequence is TGTGCCAGCAGCTTGCAGGATTACGAAGCTTTCTCT.

The CDR3 loop is CASSQDRRSNQPQHF. In nucleotides, the CDR3 is TGCGCCAGCAGCCAAGATAGGAGGAGCAATCAGCCCCAGCATTTT. The chain uses TRBV4-3 and TRBJ1-5; D not resolved. Germline CDR1 is LGHNA and CDR2 is YSLEER. V was trimmed by 0 bases and J by 1 base, leaving 7 bases between them. This CDR3 has 15 amino acids.

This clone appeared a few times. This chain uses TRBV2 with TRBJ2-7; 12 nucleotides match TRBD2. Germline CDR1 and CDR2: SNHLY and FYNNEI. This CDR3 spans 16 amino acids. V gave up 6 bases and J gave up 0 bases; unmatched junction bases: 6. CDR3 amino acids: CASRLQTSGSSYEQYF. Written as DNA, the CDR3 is TGTGCCAGCAGGCTCCAGACTAGCGGGAGCTCCTACGAGCAGTACTTC.

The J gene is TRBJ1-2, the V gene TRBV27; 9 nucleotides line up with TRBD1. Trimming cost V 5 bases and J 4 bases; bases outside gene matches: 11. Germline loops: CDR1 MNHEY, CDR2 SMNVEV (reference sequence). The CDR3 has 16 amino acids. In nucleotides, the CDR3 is TGTGCCAGCAGTGCCATGGACAGGGGTCCCTTCTATGGCTACACCTTC. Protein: CASSAMDRGPFYGYTF.

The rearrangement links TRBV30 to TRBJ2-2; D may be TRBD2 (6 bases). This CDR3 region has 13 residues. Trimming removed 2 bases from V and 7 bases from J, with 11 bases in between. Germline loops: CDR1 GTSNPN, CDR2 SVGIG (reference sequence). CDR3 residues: CAWSSGGDGELFF. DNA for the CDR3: TGTGCCTGGAGTAGTGGAGGGGACGGGGAGCTGTTTTTT. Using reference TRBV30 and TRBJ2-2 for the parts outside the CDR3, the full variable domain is SQTIHQWPATLVQPVGSPLSLECTVEGTSNPNLYWYRQAAGRGLQLLFYSVGIGQISSEVPQNLSASRPQDRQFILSSKKLLLSDSGFYLCAWSSGGDGELFFGEGSRLTVL.

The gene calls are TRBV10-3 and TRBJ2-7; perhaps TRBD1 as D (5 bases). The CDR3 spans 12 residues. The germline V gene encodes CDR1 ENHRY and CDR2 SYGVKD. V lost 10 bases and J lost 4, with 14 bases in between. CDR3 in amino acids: CATKDQGYEQYF. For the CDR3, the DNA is TGTGCCACCAAAGATCAGGGTTACGAGCAGTACTTC.